This T cell receptor beta chain was identified in a study of Ad26.COV2.S vaccination and SARS-CoV-2 variants. The wider study: Each vaccinee took Ad26.COV2.S intramuscularly, once or twice 56 days apart.

Treatment here: some 20 received Ad26.COV2.S at low or high dose, single or two shots; a few received placebo; per-sample allocation not given. Sample collection was performed on day 63 after the first vaccine or placebo injection. Vaccination employed an Ad26 vector expressing the Wuhan-strain SARS-CoV-2 spike. Clones were sequenced by immunoSEQ multiplex PCR, and TCRdb holds only the in-frame ones, with some missing. The repertoire holds 440,000 or so clones, 89% seen once, with about 1.7% in the top ten. V lost 10 bases and J 0 bases, leaving 14 bases between the germline ends. This CDR3 has 14 residues. Germline V CDR1 and CDR2: LNHDA, SQIVND (reference sequence).

This clonotype originated in a person aged 18-60 years who received the Ad26.COV2.S COVID-19 vaccine or a placebo. The sequencing here drew on peripheral blood, taken in a trial of Ad26.COV2.S vaccine versus placebo. V is TRBV19 and J is TRBJ2-3; TRBD2 is a possible D gene (5 bases). The CDR3 reads CATAVVASTDTQYF. The CDR3 DNA follows: TGTGCCACAGCGGTGGTAGCTAGCACAGATACGCAGTATTTT.